Below are 21 T cell receptor beta chains sequenced from a single sample in a study of cytomegalovirus exposure and HLA in healthy donors. Both 60 Vbeta primers and 13 Jbeta primers went into the PCR. Assay: immunoSEQ multiplex PCR; the TCRdb copy retains only in-frame clones and omits some. The sample lists about 110,000 clones; less than 75% were seen once. Sequencing was performed on PBMCs. These TCRs come from a man aged 35-49 years in good health and CMV-seropositive.

This clone has just a few counts. The V call is TRBV6-4, the J call TRBJ2-3, with TRBD2 identical over 8 bases. The CDR3 is 15 amino acids. J gave up 1 base and V 3 bases, and 3 bases lay outside the gene matches. Looked up from germline, CDR1 is MRHNA and CDR2 is SNTAGT. The CDR3 bases are TGTGCCAGCAGTGAGGCGACTAGCGGCACAGATACGCAGTATTTT. Encoded protein: CASSEATSGTDTQYF.

This clone turned up a few times. The chain has TRBV7-2 and TRBJ2-5; 8 positions agree with TRBD2. Germline CDR1 is SGHTA and CDR2 is FQGNSA. This CDR3 spans 14 amino acids. V shed 5 bases, J shed 5 bases, and the junction held 7 bases outside the gene matches. The CDR3 here is CASSLRCGGETQYF. In nucleotides, the CDR3 is TGTGCCAGCAGCCTAAGATGCGGGGGGGAGACCCAGTACTTC.

The chain has TRBV5-6 and TRBJ1-2; possibly TRBD1 for D (5 bases). Germline CDR1 and CDR2: SGHDT and YYEEEE. There are 14 residues in the CDR3. The V gene lost 1 base and the J gene lost 4 bases, with 11 bases spanning the gap. CDR3 bases: TGTGCCAGCAGCTTGCTTCAGGGCCCCTATGGCTACACCTTC. Translation gives CASSLLQGPYGYTF.

This clone was seen only a few times. J is TRBJ1-1 and V is TRBV6-5; TRBD1 agrees at 7 bases. Per the germline V gene, CDR1 is MNHEY and CDR2 is SVGAGI. With 9 bases clipped from V and 4 bases from J, the junction kept 5 bases outside the gene matches. There are 12 residues in the CDR3. The CDR3 loop is CASRQGFTEAFF. The CDR3 nucleotides read TGTGCCAGTAGACAGGGTTTCACTGAAGCTTTCTTT.

The rearrangement uses TRBV5-1 and TRBJ1-2; 7 positions agree with TRBD1. The CDR3 contains 17 residues. CDR1 SGHRS and CDR2 YFSETQ come from the germline V gene. With 2 bases clipped from V and 0 bases from J, the junction kept 10 bases outside the gene matches. Here the CDR3 reads CASSFNSGQPANYGYTF. CDR3 nucleotide sequence: TGCGCCAGCAGCTTTAACTCGGGACAGCCCGCTAACTATGGCTACACCTTC.

This clone has just a few counts. The chain is built from TRBV19 and TRBJ1-5; a weak D match, TRBD1 (5 bases). V lost 4 bases and J 4 bases, leaving 8 bases between the germline ends. The CDR3 loop spans 13 amino acids. The V gene's germline CDR1 is LNHDA and CDR2 SQIVND (reference sequence). The CDR3 spells CASSTQGNQPQHF. The CDR3 nucleotides read TGTGCCAGTAGTACCCAGGGTAATCAGCCCCAGCATTTT.

The gene calls are TRBV19 and TRBJ1-1, with D perhaps matching TRBD1 (5 bases). V lost 2 bases, J lost 1 base, and 14 bases lay in between. Germline V lookup: CDR1 LNHDA, CDR2 SQIVND (reference sequence). This CDR3 region has 16 residues. The CDR3 region is CASSINAGHQNTEAFF. CDR3 nucleotide sequence: TGTGCCAGTAGTATAAATGCAGGGCACCAGAACACTGAAGCTTTCTTT.

This sequence joins TRBV4-3 and TRBJ2-5, with 7 bases identical to TRBD1. This CDR3 is built from 15 residues. Trimming took 3 bases from V and 5 from J; bases not matched to a gene: 9. CDR1 LGHNA and CDR2 YSLEER come from the germline V gene. The CDR3 here is CASSQTIGGGETQYF. DNA of the CDR3: TGCGCCAGCAGCCAGACAATAGGGGGCGGGGAGACCCAGTACTTC.

This chain connects TRBV11-3 to TRBJ2-2; D is uncertain. The germline V gene encodes CDR1 SGHNT and CDR2 YENEEA. The CDR3 extends over 11 amino acids. V dropped 6 bases and J dropped 5 bases, with 4 bases sitting between them. CDR3 sequence: CASSSTGELFF. The CDR3 DNA is TGTGCCAGCAGTTCGACCGGGGAGCTGTTTTTT.

This rearrangement joins TRBV5-4 to TRBJ2-3; D is unresolved. V was clipped by 4 bases and J by 8 bases, with 14 bases between them. The length of the CDR3 is 13 residues. Germline CDR1 SGHNT, CDR2 YYREEE (reference sequence). The CDR3 spells CASSLSFGATQYF. The CDR3 nucleotides are TGTGCCAGCAGCCTTTCTTTTGGAGCTACGCAGTATTTT.

V gene TRBV30 combines with J gene TRBJ1-2, with a weak D call TRBD1 (5 bases). The CDR3 is 15 residues long. The V gene's germline CDR1 is GTSNPN and CDR2 SVGIG (reference sequence). Trimming left V 0 bases short and J 7 bases short, with 18 bases between. The CDR3 is CAWSVDLGGTRGYTF. Here the CDR3 DNA reads TGTGCCTGGAGTGTTGATTTGGGGGGTACTCGTGGCTACACCTTC.

This rearrangement joins TRBV21-1 to TRBJ1-2. TRBV21-1 is a recognized pseudogene. The CDR3 has 14 amino acids. The CDR3: CASSTSEENYGYTF. Here the CDR3 DNA reads TGTGCCAGCAGCACCAGTGAGGAAAACTATGGCTACACCTTC.

This sequence joins TRBV7-2 and TRBJ2-7; D is perhaps TRBD1 (6 bases). Germline values: CDR1 SGHTA, CDR2 FQGNSA. The CDR3 totals 16 residues. Trimming took off 5 bases at V and 0 bases at J, with 17 bases between the two ends. The DNA for the CDR3 is TGTGCCAGCAGCGTCGCCCCGTCACAGGGCTCCTACGAGCAGTACTTC. It yields the protein CASSVAPSQGSYEQYF.

The chain joins TRBV18 to TRBJ1-4; perhaps TRBD1 as D (5 bases). V shed 3 bases and J shed 4 bases, with 9 bases lying between them. Germline V CDR1 and CDR2: KGHSH, LQKENI. The CDR3 loop spans 14 amino acids. The CDR3 DNA is TGTGCCAGCTCACCGGGGCAGGTTAATGAAAAACTGTTTTTT. Translation: CASSPGQVNEKLFF. Complete variable domain (other parts from reference TRBV18 and TRBJ1-4): NAGVMQNPRHLVRRRGQEARLRCSPMKGHSHVYWYRQLPEEGLKFMVYLQKENIIDESGMPKERFSAEFPKEGPSILRIQQVVRGDSAAYFCASSPGQVNEKLFFGSGTQLSVL.

The genes are TRBV7-9 and TRBJ2-7; the match to TRBD1 covers 12 bases. Germline loops: CDR1 SEHNR, CDR2 FQNEAQ (reference sequence). This CDR3 contains 15 residues. The V gene end was trimmed by 3 bases and the J gene end by 5 bases; junction bases not matched to a gene: 5. The CDR3, as DNA: TGTGCCAGCAGCTTTCCGGGACAGGGGGCCCACGAGCAGTACTTC. Protein sequence: CASSFPGQGAHEQYF.

The chain's CDR3 is CASSQLDMISYNEQFF. In DNA, the CDR3 is TGCGCCAGCAGCCAATTAGACATGATCTCCTACAATGAGCAGTTCTTC. V gene TRBV4-1 combines with J gene TRBJ2-1; D gene unclear. V was clipped by 2 bases and J by 0 bases, with 11 bases between them. The CDR3 is 16 amino acids. CDR1 and CDR2 (germline): MGHRA, YSYEKL.

The chain carries TRBV6-5 and TRBJ2-7; 7 bases match TRBD1. The germline gives CDR1 MNHEY, CDR2 SVGAGI. The V and J ends lost 5 bases and 6 bases, in that order; junction bases with no gene match: 7. The length of the CDR3 is 13 residues. CDR3 sequence: CASSGTVLGEQYV. DNA of the CDR3: TGTGCCAGCAGTGGGACAGTCCTAGGCGAGCAGTACGTC.

V gene TRBV15 combines with J gene TRBJ1-1; possible D gene TRBD1, 5 bases. Germline V gene sequence: CDR1 LNHNV, CDR2 YYDKDF (reference sequence). The CDR3 runs 14 residues. Trimming removed 5 bases at V and 4 bases at J, with 14 bases between. CDR3 nucleotides: TGTGCCACCAGCGTAAGGAGGGGTGGCACTGAAGCTTTCTTT. Its translation: CATSVRRGGTEAFF.

J is TRBJ2-3 and V is TRBV10-1, with 13 bases identical to TRBD2. The germline V gene encodes CDR1 WNHNN and CDR2 SYGVQD (reference sequence). The CDR3 totals 16 residues. The junction had 8 bases not matched to a gene; V was cut back by 6 bases and J by 5 bases. DNA for the CDR3: TGCGCCAGCAGCGGGAGGACTAGCGGGAGAGGAGATACGCAGTATTTT. Amino acid sequence: CASSGRTSGRGDTQYF.

This chain links TRBV11-3 with TRBJ2-1; TRBD2 matches 7 bases. Germline CDR1 reads SGHNT; CDR2 reads YENEEA. The CDR3 has 15 residues. After removal of 1 base from V and 0 bases from J, the junction contained 0 bases not matched to a gene. The CDR3 loop reads CASSLGGSSYNEQFF. CDR3 sequence (DNA): TGTGCCAGCAGCTTAGGCGGGAGCTCCTACAATGAGCAGTTCTTC.

V and J are TRBV19 and TRBJ2-3; 15 bases line up with TRBD2. CDR1 is LNHDA, CDR2 SQIVND, per germline (reference sequence). J gave up 2 bases and V 4 bases, and 10 bases lay outside the gene matches. The CDR3 extends over 19 amino acids. The DNA for the CDR3 is TGTGCCAGTAGTACCCAGAGGACTAGCGGGAGGGGTTTCACAGATACGCAGTATTTT. This gives the protein CASSTQRTSGRGFTDTQYF.